The clone carrying this T cell receptor (beta chain) was observed once. The data originate from a study of blood T cell repertoires in COVID-19. Germline V CDR1 and CDR2: MRHNA, SNTAGT. After removal of 0 bases from V and 0 bases from J, the junction contained 13 bases not matched to a gene. This CDR3 has 19 amino acids. TCRdb keeps only in-frame clones here, not all; method: immunoSEQ multiplex PCR. The table has about 360,000 clones, about 86% seen once. Seattle enrolled patients during active infection and tracked them longitudinally. Sequencing was carried out using peripheral blood. The rearrangement links TRBV6-4 to TRBJ2-7; TRBD1 agrees at 8 bases. The receptor comes from a woman aged 55-75 years with COVID-19, enrolled during active disease. The chain's CDR3 is CASSDSKGETGVHSYEQYF. In nucleotides, the CDR3 is TGTGCCAGCAGTGACTCGAAAGGGGAGACAGGGGTCCACTCCTACGAGCAGTACTTC.